The clone carrying this T cell receptor (beta chain) was counted many times. Its antigen is unknown. The CDR3 loop spans 11 amino acids. Between the trimmed V and J ends, which lost 1 base and 8 bases, there was a span of 5 bases. Germline V lookup: CDR1 SEHNR, CDR2 FQNEAQ (reference sequence). The sample comes from a study of beta chain features in type 1 diabetes. Study-level points and caveats: Moderate yet significant TCRB CDR3 shortening was seen in Type 1 diabetes patients in all four CD4+ subsets.

All of the isolated RNA was reverse transcribed, so expressed TCRB transcripts were sequenced. Naive, central memory and regulatory T cell samples averaged around 3.5 million immunoSEQ reads each. The method was immunoSEQ multiplex PCR; TCRdb's version includes in-frame clones alone and lacks a portion of them. Among 250,000 to 350,000 clones listed, less than 15% were seen once. This sequence joins TRBV7-9 and TRBJ1-1; D is unresolved. The sequenced material came from central memory CD4+ T cells from blood. The clonotype comes from a man aged 30-40 years in good health. CDR3 DNA: TGTGCCAGCAGCTTAGTGGCGGAAGCTTTCTTT. The encoded protein is CASSLVAEAFF.